A single sample gave rise to the 10 T cell receptor beta chains below, sequenced in a study of cytomegalovirus exposure and HLA in healthy donors. 13 Jbeta primers and 60 Vbeta primers were used for the PCR. TCRdb's table, derived via immunoSEQ multiplex PCR, lists solely in-frame clones and lacks some. In the table there are around 130,000 clones, 70% to 75% of which are singletons. The sequenced sample consisted of PBMCs. These receptors all come from a man aged 25 to 45 in good health and CMV-seronegative.

In its sample, this clone was seen once. The chain carries TRBV4-2 and TRBJ1-3; possibly TRBD1 for D (5 bases). Trimming removed 2 bases at V and 1 base at J, with 9 bases between. Looked up from germline, CDR1 is LGHNA and CDR2 is YNFKEQ. The CDR3 consists of 15 residues. Written as DNA, the CDR3 is TGTGCCAGCAGCCAATGGGGGGGGTCTGGAAACACCATATATTTT. Amino acids: CASSQWGGSGNTIYF.

This clone was observed a handful of times. The V gene is TRBV5-1, the J gene TRBJ2-7, with a weak D call TRBD1 (6 bases). Trimming cost V 3 bases and J 6 bases, with 25 bases left between them. CDR1 is SGHRS, CDR2 YFSETQ, per germline. The CDR3 is 17 residues long. The CDR3 region has the DNA TGCGCCAGCAGCTCAGGAATACAGACAGGTAACCTAGGCGAGCAGTACTTC. Its protein is CASSSGIQTGNLGEQYF.

This chain uses TRBV11-3 with TRBJ1-1, with D perhaps TRBD1 (5 bases). V lost 5 bases, J lost 6 bases, and 19 bases lay in between. This CDR3 spans 15 amino acids. Germline V gene sequence: CDR1 SGHNT, CDR2 YENEEA. The CDR3 DNA reads TGTGCCAGCAGCCCGCGACAGACCCTACGTTCTGAAGCTTTCTTT. It translates to CASSPRQTLRSEAFF.

The chain uses TRBV27 and TRBJ2-7; 7 positions agree with TRBD2. V shed 4 bases and J 3 bases; nucleotides not matched to a gene: 15. The CDR3 totals 17 residues. Looked up from germline, CDR1 is MNHEY and CDR2 is SMNVEV (reference sequence). CDR3 nucleotides: TGTGCCAGCAGTTCCCCGGGGGGTCAGCGGGAAAGCTACGAGCAGTACTTC. This sequence encodes CASSSPGGQRESYEQYF.

The CDR3, as DNA: TGTGCCAGCAGTGGGGGGACAGCTTATAATTCACCCCTCCACTTT. It codes for CASSGGTAYNSPLHF. The chain couples TRBV2 to TRBJ1-6; 7 bases agree with TRBD1. CDR3 size: 15 residues. V gave up 4 bases and J gave up 4 bases; unmatched junction bases: 4. Germline lookup yields CDR1 SNHLY and CDR2 FYNNEI.

The chain is built from TRBV7-9 and TRBJ1-1; D gene ambiguous. The CDR3 is 14 residues long. V was cut by 3 bases and J by 6 bases, with 14 bases left in between. The germline V gene has CDR1 SEHNR and CDR2 FQNEAQ (reference sequence). The CDR3 sequence is CASSFGRDGSEAFF. The DNA for the CDR3 is TGTGCCAGCAGCTTCGGACGGGATGGGTCTGAAGCTTTCTTT.

Only a few counts were recorded for this clone. The genes are TRBV7-9 and TRBJ1-4; 8 bases match TRBD1. CDR1 is SEHNR, CDR2 FQNEAQ, per germline (reference sequence). The V segment lost 4 bases and the J segment 8 bases; nucleotides outside the gene matches: 6. The length of the CDR3 is 14 residues. CDR3 loop: CASSSGQGREKLFF. In DNA, the CDR3 is TGTGCCAGCAGCTCCGGACAGGGAAGAGAAAAACTGTTTTTT.

The rearrangement joins TRBV18 to TRBJ2-7; 7 bases match TRBD2. Germline trimming cut 3 bases from V and 3 bases from J; bases unmatched to any gene: 8. CDR1 is KGHSH and CDR2 is LQKENI in the germline V gene. CDR3 size: 15 residues. CDR3: CASSPPGPGGYEQYF. The CDR3 nucleotides read TGTGCCAGCTCACCGCCGGGGCCGGGGGGCTACGAGCAGTACTTC.

The rearrangement uses TRBV11-1 and TRBJ2-3, with TRBD2 matching over 12 bases. This CDR3 region has 16 residues. The V segment lost 4 bases and the J segment 0 bases; nucleotides outside the gene matches: 2. From germline, CDR1 is SGHAT and CDR2 FQDESV (reference sequence). The DNA for the CDR3 is TGTGCCAGCAGCTACGGACTAGCGGGGAGCACAGATACGCAGTATTTT. Translating it yields CASSYGLAGSTDTQYF.

The J gene is TRBJ1-2, the V gene TRBV27; TRBD1 matches 10 bases. The CDR3 extends over 14 amino acids. Germline values: CDR1 MNHEY, CDR2 SMNVEV (reference sequence). J was trimmed by 1 base and V by 10 bases; bases with no gene match: 6. The CDR3 DNA follows: TGTGCCACAAGGACAGGGGGGGTTAACTATGGCTACACCTTC. Amino acid sequence: CATRTGGVNYGYTF.